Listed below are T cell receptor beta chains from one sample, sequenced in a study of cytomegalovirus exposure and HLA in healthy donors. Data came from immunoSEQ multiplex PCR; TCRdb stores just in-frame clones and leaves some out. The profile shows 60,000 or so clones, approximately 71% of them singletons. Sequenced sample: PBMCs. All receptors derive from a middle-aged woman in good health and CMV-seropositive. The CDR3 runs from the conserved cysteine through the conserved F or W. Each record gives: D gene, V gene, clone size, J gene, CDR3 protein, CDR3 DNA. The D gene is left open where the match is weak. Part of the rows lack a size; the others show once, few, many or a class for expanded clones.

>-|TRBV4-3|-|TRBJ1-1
CASSQDRGGAYTEAFF
TGCGCCAGCAGCCAAGATCGAGGGGGGGCGTACACTGAAGCTTTCTTT
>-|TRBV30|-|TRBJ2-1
CAWDRGEQFF
TGTGCCTGGGATCGGGGTGAGCAGTTCTTC
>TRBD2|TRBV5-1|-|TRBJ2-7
CASSSSDRGVEQYF
TGCGCCAGCAGCTCATCGGACCGGGGGGTCGAGCAGTACTTC
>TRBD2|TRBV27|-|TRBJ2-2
CASSTGGANTGELFF
TGTGCCAGCAGCACTGGGGGGGCGAACACCGGGGAGCTGTTTTTT
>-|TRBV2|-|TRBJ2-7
CASSEFLRRGYEQYF
TGTGCCAGCAGTGAATTCCTCAGAAGAGGTTACGAGCAGTACTTC
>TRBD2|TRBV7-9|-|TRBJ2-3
CASSPRGGRSDTQYF
TGTGCCAGCAGCCCCCGGGGAGGGCGGTCAGATACGCAGTATTTT
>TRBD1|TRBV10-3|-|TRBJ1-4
CAISTGGQGTNEKLFF
TGTGCCATCAGTACAGGGGGTCAGGGGACTAATGAAAAACTGTTTTTT
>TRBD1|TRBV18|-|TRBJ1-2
CASSPRTGGNYGYTF
TGTGCCAGCTCACCACGGACAGGGGGCAACTATGGCTACACCTTC
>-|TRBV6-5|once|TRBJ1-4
CASSMGATNEKLFF
TGTGCCTCCAGCATGGGGGCGACTAATGAAAAACTGTTTTTT
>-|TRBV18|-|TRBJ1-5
CASSLQGWNQPQHF
TGTGCCAGCTCACTTCAGGGGTGGAATCAGCCCCAGCATTTT
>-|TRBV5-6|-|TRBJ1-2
CASSLQLGAGGYTF
TGTGCCAGCAGCTTGCAACTCGGAGCTGGTGGCTACACCTTC
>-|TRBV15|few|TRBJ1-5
CATSSGIDQPQHF
TGTGCCACCAGCAGCGGGATTGATCAGCCCCAGCATTTT
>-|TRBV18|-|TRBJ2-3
CASSPRGDTQYF
TGTGCCAGCTCACCAAGAGGGGATACGCAGTATTTT
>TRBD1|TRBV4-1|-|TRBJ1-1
CASSQDAGGMTAFF
TGCGCCAGCAGCCAAGATGCAGGGGGCATGACAGCTTTCTTT
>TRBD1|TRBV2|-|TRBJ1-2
CASRDRERVYGYTF
TGTGCCAGCAGGGACAGGGAAAGGGTCTATGGCTACACCTTC
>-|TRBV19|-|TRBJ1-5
CASSISQAFGGQPQHF
TGTGCCAGTAGTATCTCGCAGGCGTTTGGTGGGCAGCCCCAGCATTTT
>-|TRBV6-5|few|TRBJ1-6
CASSNYRDNSPLHF
TGTGCCAGCAGTAACTACAGGGATAATTCACCCCTCCACTTT
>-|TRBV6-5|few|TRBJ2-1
CASSYRQGYNEQFF
TGTGCCAGCAGTTACAGGCAGGGATACAATGAGCAGTTCTTC
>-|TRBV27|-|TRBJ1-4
CASSLGSRVAEKLFF
TGTGCCAGCAGTTTAGGGTCCAGGGTTGCTGAAAAACTGTTTTTT
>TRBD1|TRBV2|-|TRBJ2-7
CASSAQGVHEQYF
TGTGCCAGCAGTGCCCAGGGGGTCCACGAGCAGTACTTC
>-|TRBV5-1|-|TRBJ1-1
CASSLAAGDGGTEAFF
TGCGCCAGCAGCTTGGCGGCAGGGGATGGTGGCACTGAAGCTTTCTTT
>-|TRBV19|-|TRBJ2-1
CASRGGRGLTEQFF
TGTGCCAGTAGGGGTGGGCGGGGGCTCACTGAGCAGTTCTTC
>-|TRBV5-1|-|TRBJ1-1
CASSGRDTTEAFF
TGCGCCAGCAGCGGCCGGGACACTACTGAAGCTTTCTTT
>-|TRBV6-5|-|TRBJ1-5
CASSYKLQGGDQPQHF
TGTGCCAGCAGTTACAAGTTACAGGGAGGGGATCAGCCCCAGCATTTT
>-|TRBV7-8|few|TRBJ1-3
CASSLGRVGNTIYF
TGTGCCAGCAGCTTAGGCAGGGTTGGAAACACCATATATTTT
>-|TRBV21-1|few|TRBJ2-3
CASSNPKGYVSGAERGTQYF
TGTGCCAGCAGCAACCCCAAGGGCTATGTGAGCGGGGCAGAAAGGGGTACGCAGTATTTT
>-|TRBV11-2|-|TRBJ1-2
CASSSLQGYGYTF
TGTGCCAGCAGCTCCCTGCAGGGATATGGCTACACCTTC
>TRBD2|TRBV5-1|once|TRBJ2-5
CASSLVVGGQETQYF
TGCGCCAGCAGCTTGGTAGTGGGGGGGCAAGAGACCCAGTACTTC
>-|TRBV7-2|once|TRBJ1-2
CASSLVQGNYGYTF
TGTGCCAGCAGCTTAGTCCAGGGGAACTATGGCTACACCTTC
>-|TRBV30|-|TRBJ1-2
CAWSVHPGNYGYTF
TGTGCCTGGAGTGTACACCCAGGAAACTATGGCTACACCTTC
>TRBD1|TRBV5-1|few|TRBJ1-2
CASSLAVGQVDGYTF
TGCGCCAGCAGCTTGGCAGTGGGACAGGTTGATGGCTACACCTTC
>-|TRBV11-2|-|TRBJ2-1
CASSPRGSYNEQFF
TGTGCCAGCAGCCCGCGGGGCTCCTACAATGAGCAGTTCTTC
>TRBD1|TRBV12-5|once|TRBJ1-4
CASGLWGQSNEKLFF
TGTGCTAGTGGTTTGTGGGGACAGTCTAATGAAAAACTGTTTTTT
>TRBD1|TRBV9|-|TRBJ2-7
CASSVRGNSDYEQYF
TGTGCCAGCAGCGTCAGGGGGAATTCCGACTACGAGCAGTACTTC
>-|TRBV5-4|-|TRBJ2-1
CASSLGGPSGLPDNEQFF
TGTGCCAGCAGCTTGGGGGGGCCCTCGGGACTACCAGACAATGAGCAGTTCTTC
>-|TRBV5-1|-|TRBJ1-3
CASSPQGNSGNTIYF
TGCGCCAGCAGCCCCCAGGGGAACTCTGGAAACACCATATATTTT
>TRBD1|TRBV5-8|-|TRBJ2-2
CATAFTGTAVPTGELFF
TGTGCCACTGCCTTTACCGGGACAGCAGTCCCCACCGGGGAGCTGTTTTTT
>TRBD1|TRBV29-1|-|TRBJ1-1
CSVPGQGMIEAFF
TGCAGCGTTCCGGGACAGGGAATGATTGAAGCTTTCTTT
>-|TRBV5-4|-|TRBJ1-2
CASSQEPRDSSYGYTF
TGTGCCAGCAGCCAAGAGCCAAGGGACTCCTCCTATGGCTACACCTTC
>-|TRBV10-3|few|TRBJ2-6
CAIGPTDSGANVLTF
TGTGCCATCGGGCCGACCGACTCTGGGGCCAACGTCCTGACTTTC
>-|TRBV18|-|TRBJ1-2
CASSPMALGGYTF
TGTGCCAGCTCACCAATGGCCCTTGGCGGCTACACCTTC
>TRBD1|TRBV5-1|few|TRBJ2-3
CASSLSEGTGADF
TGCGCCAGCAGCTTGAGCGAGGGGACAGGGGCGGATTTT
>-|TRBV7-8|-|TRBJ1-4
CASSEIRGGKLFF
TGTGCCAGCAGCGAGATCCGGGGGGGAAAACTGTTTTTT
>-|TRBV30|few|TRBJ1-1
CAWSRLTGGITEAFF
TGTGCCTGGAGTAGACTCACGGGGGGGATCACTGAAGCTTTCTTT
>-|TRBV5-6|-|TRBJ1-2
CASSPADRDTRQGYTF
TGTGCCAGCAGCCCCGCCGACCGGGACACGAGGCAAGGCTACACCTTC
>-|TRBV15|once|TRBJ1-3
CATSRDNSNTIYF
TGTGCCACCAGCAGAGATAATTCAAACACCATATATTTT
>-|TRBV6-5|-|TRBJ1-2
CASSYLDSLNYGYTF
TGTGCCAGCAGTTACTTGGACAGCCTTAACTATGGCTACACCTTC
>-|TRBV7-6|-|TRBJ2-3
CASSLEGVVDTQYF
TGTGCCAGCAGCTTGGAGGGTGTAGTAGATACGCAGTATTTT
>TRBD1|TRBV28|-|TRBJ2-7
CASAGQGPYEQYF
TGTGCCAGCGCGGGACAGGGACCCTACGAGCAGTACTTC
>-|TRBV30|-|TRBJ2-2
CAGRGGPGGRGTGELFF
TGTGCCGGGAGGGGGGGGCCGGGGGGCAGAGGCACCGGGGAGCTGTTTTTT
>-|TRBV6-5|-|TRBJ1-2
CASSLTGGYGYTF
TGTGCCAGCAGTCTAACCGGGGGTTATGGCTACACCTTC
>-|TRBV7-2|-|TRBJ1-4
CASSPPPGRDEKLFF
TGTGCCAGCAGCCCTCCCCCAGGGAGGGATGAAAAACTGTTTTTT
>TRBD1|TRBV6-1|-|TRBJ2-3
CASRRDRGLSDTQYF
TGTGCCAGCAGACGGGACAGGGGCTTGTCAGATACGCAGTATTTT
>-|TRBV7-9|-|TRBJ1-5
CASSPSIGDGWDQPQHF
TGTGCCAGCAGCCCTAGTATCGGGGATGGCTGGGATCAGCCCCAGCATTTT
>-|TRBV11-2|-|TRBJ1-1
CASSARAGANTEAFF
TGTGCCAGCAGCGCCAGGGCAGGGGCGAACACTGAAGCTTTCTTT
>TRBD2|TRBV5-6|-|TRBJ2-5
CASSLVLSGGRETQYF
TGTGCCAGCAGCTTGGTTCTCTCGGGGGGGAGAGAGACCCAGTACTTC
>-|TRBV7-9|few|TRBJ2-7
CASSLRGPGGGGHEQYF
TGTGCCAGCAGCTTAAGGGGTCCTGGTGGGGGCGGTCACGAGCAGTACTTC